The 21 T cell receptor beta chains listed next were all sequenced from one sample in a study of CXCR3-negative and CXCR3-positive naive CD8 T cells. No antigen has been identified for these receptors. Regarding the study as a whole: Against CXCR3-negative naive cells, CXCR3-positive naive cells showed more hydrophobic TRB CDR3s.

It was by 5' RACE with UMI labels that the TRB cDNA libraries were prepared. TCRdb re-called the 5' RACE reads and gives one entry per CDR3 protein, without DNA. Its table records approximately 59,000 distinct CDR3 sequences. Sequencing used naive CXCR3+ CD8+ T cells from blood. Subset meaning: CD45RO-CCR7+CD27+CD95- naive CD8+ T cells expressing CXCR3 (TNR3+). These TCRs come from a human donor in good health. Some clones in this sample may be carry-over from other donors' samples.

The gene calls are TRBV25-1 and TRBJ2-7; TCRdb proposes TRBD1, but this gene call is untestable without DNA. This CDR3 comprises 15 residues. CDR1 is MGHDK and CDR2 is SYGVNS in the germline V gene. CDR3 amino acids: CASSEGQGATYEQYF.

The V gene is TRBV20-1, the J gene TRBJ2-7. Germline CDR1 and CDR2: DFQATT and SNEGSKA (reference sequence). The CDR3 has 14 residues. CDR3 loop: CSARDEGRAYEQYF.

V gene TRBV28 combines with J gene TRBJ2-1. The germline V gene encodes CDR1 MDHEN and CDR2 SYDVKM. CDR3 size: 12 residues. CDR3 residues: CASSLFDNEQFF.

The chain couples TRBV20-1 to TRBJ2-3; TCRdb picks TRBD1, but there is no DNA to check that call. Germline loops: CDR1 DFQATT, CDR2 SNEGSKA (reference sequence). The CDR3 loop spans 16 amino acids. This CDR3 is CSARGGRGHGTDTQYF.

The V and J genes are TRBV4-1 and TRBJ1-2; TCRdb's D gene call, TRBD1, goes unchecked for lack of DNA. Germline lookup yields CDR1 MGHRA and CDR2 YSYEKL. The CDR3 extends over 16 amino acids. The CDR3 loop reads CASSQPDRAGAYGYTF.

The chain joins TRBV12-3 or TRBV12-4 to TRBJ2-1; the TCRdb call, TRBD2, lacks DNA for checking. The CDR3 covers 14 residues. CDR3 amino acids: CASRWGETYNEQFF.

The V call is TRBV12-3 or TRBV12-4, the J call TRBJ2-3; the TCRdb call, TRBD2, lacks DNA for checking. The CDR3 is 14 residues long. The CDR3 region is CASSPGLVTDTQYF.

The genes are TRBV7-8 and TRBJ2-3. This CDR3 region has 13 residues. Germline loops: CDR1 SGHVS, CDR2 FQNEAQ. CDR3 in amino acids: CASSLAATDTQYF.

The chain joins TRBV6-1 to TRBJ2-1; there is no DNA to check the TCRdb D call of TRBD2. Germline values: CDR1 MNHNS, CDR2 SASEGT. The CDR3 sequence is 14 residues long. CDR3 sequence reads: CASSEGSGRDEQFF.

CDR3 sequence: CASSQVPGGYEQYF. The V gene is TRBV3-1, the J gene TRBJ2-7; TCRdb designates TRBD1, a call that cannot be tested without DNA. This CDR3 region has 14 residues. Germline V gene data show CDR1 as LGHDT and CDR2 as YNNKEL (reference sequence).

This chain uses TRBV12-3 or TRBV12-4 with TRBJ2-2. This CDR3 spans 13 amino acids. CDR3 region: CASSSGLAGELFF.

The chain combines TRBV6-2 or TRBV6-3 with TRBJ2-5; TCRdb reports TRBD2, a call that lacks DNA to check it against. The CDR3 loop spans 14 amino acids. Germline CDR1 MNHEY, CDR2 SVGEGT. The CDR3 loop is CASRKTKPLETQYF.

This rearrangement joins TRBV4-1 to TRBJ2-2; TCRdb's D call of TRBD1 is untestable without DNA. This CDR3 has 13 residues. From germline, CDR1 is MGHRA and CDR2 YSYEKL. CDR3 protein: CASRGGGTGELFF.

The CDR3 reads CASSLVVGDSYEQYF. The V and J genes are TRBV7-8 and TRBJ2-7. This CDR3 has 15 residues. The germline CDR1 and CDR2 sequences are SGHVS and FQNEAQ.

The V gene is TRBV12-3 or TRBV12-4, the J gene TRBJ2-3; TCRdb gives TRBD1 as the D gene, but with no DNA this cannot be confirmed. CDR3 length: 16 amino acids. This CDR3 reads CASAPPRLLNTDTQYF.

The rearrangement links TRBV20-1 to TRBJ1-2. From germline, CDR1 is DFQATT and CDR2 SNEGSKA (reference sequence). CDR3 length: 15 residues. The CDR3: CSARDTIRGGGGYTF.

The chain is built from TRBV6-4 and TRBJ2-2; TCRdb's D call, TRBD2, is unchecked because there is no DNA. The CDR3 sequence is 15 residues long. The germline CDR1 and CDR2 sequences are MRHNA and SNTAGT. Here the CDR3 reads CASSLSDSNTGELFF.

The rearrangement uses TRBV4-3 and TRBJ2-7. This CDR3 has 14 amino acids. Looked up from germline, CDR1 is LGHNA and CDR2 is YSLEER. CDR3 sequence reads: CASSQRSGVGEQYF.

V is TRBV29-1 and J is TRBJ1-1; TCRdb picks TRBD1, but there is no DNA to check that call. The CDR3 spans 13 residues. Germline lookup yields CDR1 SQVTM and CDR2 ANQGSEA. CDR3 loop: CSTDQGAMGEAFF.

The chain has TRBV15 and TRBJ2-6. The CDR3 extends over 15 amino acids. Germline values: CDR1 LNHNV, CDR2 YYDKDF (reference sequence). The CDR3 region is CATSSDTMTANVLTF.

The rearrangement links TRBV7-2 to TRBJ2-4. The germline V gene has CDR1 SGHTA and CDR2 FQGNSA. The CDR3 length is 13 residues. CDR3 in amino acids: CASSLGLLNIQYF.